The T cell receptor beta chain described here comes from a study of T-cell reconstitution after alpha-beta-depleted transplantation in children. The CDR3 runs to 12 residues. Germline V gene data show CDR1 as SGHRS and CDR2 as YFSETQ. V lost 5 bases and J 5 bases, leaving 10 bases between the germline ends. Points from the study as a whole: Reported findings indicate that, about two months after transplant, alpha-beta T cells came from several hundred expanded clones, which were derived from non-depleted graft cells.

Molecular barcoding with unique molecular identifiers was used for the TCRbeta library. Each CDR3 protein gets one entry after TCRdb re-called the PCR reads with MiXCR. This table holds about 580,000 distinct CDR3 sequences, 23% found once. Note on this clonotype: Its antigen is not known.

The source of this sequence is a boy younger than two who had a stem cell transplant for acute myeloid leukemia, so the T cells may come from the graft donor. The V and J genes are TRBV5-1 and TRBJ1-1; D possibly corresponds to TRBD1 (6 bases). Sample: PBMCs, mostly from graft donor cells, taken 360 days after TCRalphabeta/CD19-depleted stem cell transplant. The CDR3 region is CASRVQGTEAFF. CDR3 coding DNA: TGCGCCAGCAGGGTACAGGGAACTGAAGCTTTCTTT. Using reference TRBV5-1 and TRBJ1-1 for the parts outside the CDR3, the full variable domain is KAGVTQTPRYLIKTRGQQVTLSCSPISGHRSVSWYQQTPGQGLQFLFEYFSETQRNKGNFPGRFSGRQFSNSRSEMNVSTLELGDSALYLCASRVQGTEAFFGQGTRLTVV.